Below, 30 T cell receptor beta chains from the same sample are listed, as sequenced in a study of vaccination effects on CD4 cells after COVID-19. Data came from immunoSEQ multiplex PCR; TCRdb stores just in-frame clones and leaves some out. Altogether about 27,000 clones are present, approximately 78% being singletons, with the ten largest covering roughly 15%. No antigens are known for them. Expansion with viral peptide pools was applied to antigen-specific CD4+ T cells by the ViraFEST assay prior to sequencing. On day 10 of culture, CD4+ T cells were separated out. The individual was infected with SARS-CoV-2 between March and December 2020, as confirmed by PCR. The sample here was CD4+ T cells from PBMCs cultured with HCoV-NL63 spike peptides, taken before COVID-19 vaccination. All receptors come from a human donor who had a prior SARS-CoV-2 infection.

The chain combines TRBV3-1 (or the pseudogene TRBV3-2) with TRBJ2-3, with no clear D. The length of the CDR3 is 13 residues. The V gene lost 2 bases and the J gene lost 2 bases, with 5 bases spanning the gap. From germline, CDR1 is LGHDT and CDR2 YNNKEL (reference sequence). CDR3 DNA sequence: TGTGCCAGCAGCCAACTCCTCACAGATACGCAGTATTTT. Encoded protein: CASSQLLTDTQYF.

V is TRBV30 and J is TRBJ1-1; the match to TRBD1 covers 7 bases. The trim removed 2 bases at V and 5 bases at J, leaving 14 bases unmatched. Germline V gene data show CDR1 as GTSNPN and CDR2 as SVGIG (reference sequence). The CDR3 sequence is 16 residues long. CDR3 sequence: CAWSLLAGRGNTEAFF. The CDR3, as DNA: TGTGCCTGGAGTTTGCTTGCGGGCAGGGGGAATACTGAAGCTTTCTTT.

This clone was seen a few times. This chain uses TRBV11-3 with TRBJ2-1, with D perhaps TRBD2 (6 bases). The CDR3 contains 16 residues. Germline V gene sequence: CDR1 SGHNT, CDR2 YENEEA. V was trimmed by 3 bases and J by 5 bases, leaving 17 bases between them. The CDR3 reads CASSFGRESSHNEQFF. CDR3 sequence (DNA): TGTGCCAGCAGCTTCGGACGGGAGAGTTCTCACAATGAGCAGTTCTTC.

This clone was seen once. This chain connects TRBV4-3 to TRBJ2-3; 8 bases line up with TRBD1. The V gene end was trimmed by 4 bases and the J gene end by 1 base; junction bases not matched to a gene: 7. The CDR3 has 16 residues. Per germline, CDR1 LGHNA and CDR2 YSLEER. The CDR3 bases are TGCGCCAGCAGCCCCCTACCGGGACAGGGCACAGATACGCAGTATTTT. It translates to CASSPLPGQGTDTQYF.

This chain links TRBV6-5 with TRBJ2-7, with 7 nucleotides matching TRBD1. CDR1 and CDR2 from the germline V gene are MNHEY and SVGAGI. CDR3 length: 15 residues. The V gene end was trimmed by 6 bases and the J gene end by 2 bases; junction bases not matched to a gene: 10. The CDR3 here is CASSRDRDPTYEQYF. CDR3 DNA: TGTGCCAGCAGCCGCGACAGGGACCCAACCTACGAGCAGTACTTC.

The CDR3 nucleotides are TGTGCCACCAGCAGAGGGGGGGCCGGGCAAGAGACCCAGTACTTC. Its protein is CATSRGGAGQETQYF. The rearrangement uses TRBV15 and TRBJ2-5, with D perhaps TRBD1 or TRBD2 (6 bases each). The germline V gene has CDR1 LNHNV and CDR2 YYDKDF (reference sequence). This CDR3 is 15 amino acids long. Trimming cost V 1 base and J 2 bases, with 11 bases left between them.

The V call is TRBV5-4, the J call TRBJ1-2; 7 bases are shared with TRBD1. In germline, CDR1 is SGHNT, CDR2 YYREEE (reference sequence). The CDR3 consists of 15 residues. The V gene end was trimmed by 3 bases and the J gene end by 5 bases; junction bases not matched to a gene: 10. The CDR3 spells CASSSLEGALYGYTF. The CDR3 nucleotides are TGTGCCAGCAGCTCCCTCGAGGGGGCGCTTTATGGCTACACCTTC.

This clone was observed a few times. V is TRBV2 and J is TRBJ2-7; 8 nucleotides agree with TRBD1. Germline CDR1 and CDR2: SNHLY and FYNNEI. J was trimmed by 6 bases and V by 6 bases; bases with no gene match: 4. CDR3 size: 12 residues. The chain's CDR3 is CASSDRGPEQYF. In DNA form, the CDR3 reads TGTGCCAGCAGCGACAGGGGACCCGAGCAGTACTTC. The entire variable domain, with the rest obtained from reference TRBV2 and TRBJ2-7, is as follows: EPEVTQTPSHQVTQMGQEVILRCVPISNHLYFYWYRQILGQKVEFLVSFYNNEISEKSEIFDDQFSVERPDGSNFTLKIRSTKLEDSAMYFCASSDRGPEQYFGPGTRLTVT.

The chain uses TRBV28 and TRBJ2-1, with 8 bases fitting TRBD1. Germline CDR1 is MDHEN and CDR2 is SYDVKM. The CDR3 runs 18 residues. Trimming took 5 bases from V and 1 from J; bases not matched to a gene: 13. The CDR3 sequence: CASSGAGENRGSYNEQFF. The DNA of the CDR3 is TGTGCCAGCAGTGGCGCCGGGGAGAACAGGGGGTCCTACAATGAGCAGTTCTTC.

This rearrangement joins TRBV5-1 to TRBJ1-6; unclear D gene. CDR3 length: 17 amino acids. The germline V gene has CDR1 SGHRS and CDR2 YFSETQ. Trimming took off 4 bases at V and 0 bases at J, with 14 bases between the two ends. Here the CDR3 reads CASSRVGMSSYNSPLHF. The CDR3, as DNA: TGCGCCAGCAGCCGCGTGGGGATGAGCTCCTATAATTCACCCCTCCACTTT. The whole variable domain, remainder taken from reference TRBV5-1 and TRBJ1-6, is KAGVTQTPRYLIKTRGQQVTLSCSPISGHRSVSWYQQTPGQGLQFLFEYFSETQRNKGNFPGRFSGRQFSNSRSEMNVSTLELGDSALYLCASSRVGMSSYNSPLHFGNGTRLTVT.

The V call is TRBV11-2, the J call TRBJ2-3; 7 nucleotides agree with TRBD1. The CDR3 consists of 18 residues. Germline-derived CDR1 and CDR2 are SGHAT and FQNNGV. V dropped 5 bases and J dropped 0; count of bases not matched to a gene: 14. CDR3 protein: CASSRGPGTVTSTDTQYF. CDR3 sequence (DNA): TGTGCCAGCAGCAGGGGCCCCGGGACAGTTACTAGCACAGATACGCAGTATTTT.

V usage is TRBV5-4 and J usage is TRBJ2-7, with TRBD2 matching over 12 bases. From germline, CDR1 is SGHNT and CDR2 YYREEE (reference sequence). Trimming took 0 bases from V and 7 from J; bases not matched to a gene: 8. The CDR3 loop spans 16 amino acids. CDR3 nucleotides: TGTGCCAGCAGCTTGGGACTAGCGGGAGATCCGAGGGAGCAGTACTTC. It encodes CASSLGLAGDPREQYF.

The V call is TRBV24-1, the J call TRBJ2-3; 10 nucleotides agree with TRBD2. The germline gives CDR1 KGHDR, CDR2 SFDVKD. The CDR3 runs 18 residues. The J segment lost 8 bases and the V segment lost 3 bases, leaving 16 bases of the junction unmatched. The CDR3 nucleotides are TGTGCCACCAGTGATCCACCAACCCCTAGCGGGAGATGGGGTACGCAGTATTTT. It translates to CATSDPPTPSGRWGTQYF.

The chain carries TRBV6-1 and TRBJ1-2, with D uncertain. Trimming cost V 2 bases and J 5 bases, with 18 bases left between them. The CDR3 runs 16 residues. Per germline, CDR1 MNHNS and CDR2 SASEGT. As DNA, the CDR3 is TGTGCCAGCAGTGAATGGTGGGAGGGAAGGGTTTATGGCTACACCTTC. It is translated as CASSEWWEGRVYGYTF.

J is TRBJ2-7 and V is TRBV19; 8 bases map to TRBD1. The CDR3 is made up of 15 amino acids. CDR1 and CDR2 from the germline V gene are LNHDA and SQIVND (reference sequence). V shed 7 bases and J 2 bases; nucleotides not matched to a gene: 10. CDR3 nucleotide sequence: TGTGCCAGTACCCCAGGGGGCGGATTTACCTACGAGCAGTACTTC. Translation gives CASTPGGGFTYEQYF.

As DNA, the CDR3 is TGTGCCTGGAACCCCAGAAGCCGGGGAAACACCATATATTTT. Translated, it gives CAWNPRSRGNTIYF. The V and J genes are TRBV30 and TRBJ1-3; D is unclear. The CDR3 runs 14 residues. Germline CDR1 GTSNPN, CDR2 SVGIG (reference sequence). The V end was cut by 4 bases, the J end by 4 bases, with 14 bases between.

The chain links TRBV4-2 to TRBJ2-1; 7 bases match TRBD2. J lost 3 bases, V lost 0 bases, and 5 bases had no gene match. Germline V lookup: CDR1 LGHNA, CDR2 YNFKEQ. This CDR3 contains 16 residues. CDR3 region: CASSQEGTTNYNEQFF. In nucleotides, the CDR3 is TGTGCCAGCAGCCAAGAGGGGACTACCAACTACAATGAGCAGTTCTTC.

This clone was observed a handful of times. The J gene is TRBJ1-1, the V gene TRBV5-5; D not certain. Germline V gene sequence: CDR1 SGHKS, CDR2 YYEKEE (reference sequence). The CDR3 runs 13 residues. The V gene lost 6 bases and the J gene lost 11 bases, with 20 bases spanning the gap. The CDR3 coding sequence is TGTGCCAGCATCCTATGCTGGGTAGTGACGGCTTTCTTT. Its protein product is CASILCWVVTAFF.

The V and J genes are TRBV1 and TRBJ1-1; the table's D call of TRBD1 was not tested on the DNA. TRBV1 is assigned pseudogene status. The CDR3 has 17 residues. CDR3 loop: CTSSQDNRGGCNTEAFF. In DNA, the CDR3 is TGCACCAGCAGCCAAGATAACAGGGGTGGGTGTAACACTGAAGCTTTCTTT.

This clone was counted between two and nine times. CDR3 sequence (DNA): TGTGCCAGCAGTTCCGGACAGGGTCAGATCGATGGCTACACCTTC. Translating it yields CASSSGQGQIDGYTF. The J gene is TRBJ1-2, the V gene TRBV27; 8 bases fit TRBD1. The germline V gene encodes CDR1 MNHEY and CDR2 SMNVEV (reference sequence). V gave up 4 bases and J gave up 6 bases; unmatched junction bases: 10. The CDR3 is 15 amino acids.

This chain joins TRBV19 and TRBJ1-1; D gene ambiguous. CDR3 size: 13 residues. V was shortened by 7 bases and J by 4 bases, with 13 bases between the two germline ends. From germline, CDR1 is LNHDA and CDR2 SQIVND (reference sequence). DNA for the CDR3: TGTGCCAGTAACGGTCGAGGTTTCACTGAAGCTTTCTTT. Translated, it gives CASNGRGFTEAFF.

The chain's CDR3 is CASSLEGPEAFF. DNA of the CDR3: TGCGCCAGCAGCTTGGAGGGTCCTGAAGCTTTCTTT. This sequence joins TRBV5-1 and TRBJ1-1; D is ambiguous. CDR3 length: 12 amino acids. CDR1 is SGHRS, CDR2 YFSETQ, per germline. V lost 0 bases and J lost 6, with 6 bases in between.

Concerning this clone itself: Additional DNA sequences in this sample encode the identical CDR3. The genes are TRBV19 and TRBJ2-2; D might be TRBD1 or TRBD2, each matching 5 bases. The CDR3 totals 14 residues. V lost 6 bases, J lost 2 bases, and 10 bases lay in between. Germline CDR1 is LNHDA and CDR2 is SQIVND (reference sequence). The CDR3 DNA reads as TGTGCCAGTAGCTCGGGACGTAACACCGGGGAGCTGTTTTTT. Translation gives CASSSGRNTGELFF. Full variable domain (rest looked up from reference TRBV19 and TRBJ2-2): DGGITQSPKYLFRKEGQNVTLSCEQNLNHDAMYWYRQDPGQGLRLIYYSQIVNDFQKGDIAEGYSVSREKKESFPLTVTSAQKNPTAFYLCASSSGRNTGELFFGEGSRLTVL.

This clone has just a few counts. This chain uses TRBV14 with TRBJ1-2; no definite D call. This CDR3 has 14 amino acids. Trimming shortened V by 1 base and J by 7 bases, and 13 bases separated the two germline ends. The germline gives CDR1 SGHDN, CDR2 FVKESK. CDR3 protein: CASSQVTTASGYTF. CDR3 in DNA: TGTGCCAGCAGCCAAGTTACGACGGCCTCTGGCTACACCTTC.

This clone came up once. The chain is built from TRBV7-2 and TRBJ1-2; maybe TRBD1 (6 bases). Trimming shortened V by 8 bases and J by 5 bases, and 21 bases separated the two germline ends. Germline loops: CDR1 SGHTA, CDR2 FQGNSA. This CDR3 is 15 amino acids long. The CDR3 here is CASRRPGQNLYGYTF. The CDR3 DNA sequence: TGTGCCAGCCGCCGTCCTGGACAGAACTTATATGGCTACACCTTC. Supplemented by reference TRBV7-2 and TRBJ1-2, the full variable domain reads GAGVSQSPSNKVTEKGKDVELRCDPISGHTALYWYRQSLGQGLEFLIYFQGNSAPDKSGLPSDRFSAERTGGSVSTLTIQRTQQEDSAVYLCASRRPGQNLYGYTFGSGTRLTVV.

This chain connects TRBV3-1 (or the pseudogene TRBV3-2) to TRBJ1-6; D uncertain. The CDR3 runs 13 residues. The germline V gene encodes CDR1 LGHDT and CDR2 YNNKEL (reference sequence). Trimming cost V 0 bases and J 7 bases, with 4 bases left between them. The CDR3 protein is CASSQDKNSPLHF. In DNA form, the CDR3 reads TGTGCCAGCAGCCAAGACAAAAATTCACCCCTCCACTTT.

The V and J genes are TRBV9 and TRBJ2-3; no clear D. The V end was cut by 0 bases, the J end by 1 base, with 9 bases between. The CDR3 runs 15 residues. Per germline, CDR1 SGDLS and CDR2 YYNGEE. DNA for the CDR3: TGTGCCAGCAGCGTAGCTAGGGCTGGCACAGATACGCAGTATTTT. The encoded protein is CASSVARAGTDTQYF.

This rearrangement joins TRBV19 to TRBJ1-5; maybe TRBD1 (6 bases). V was trimmed by 2 bases and J by 6 bases, leaving 8 bases between them. Germline lookup yields CDR1 LNHDA and CDR2 SQIVND (reference sequence). The CDR3 is 13 amino acids. CDR3 region: CASSIQGSQPQHF. CDR3 nucleotide sequence: TGTGCCAGTAGTATACAGGGGAGTCAGCCCCAGCATTTT.

The V call is TRBV11-1, the J call TRBJ2-3; D not resolved. Trimming left V 8 bases short and J 4 bases short, with 13 bases between. CDR1 SGHAT and CDR2 FQDESV come from the germline V gene (reference sequence). CDR3 size: 13 residues. CDR3 region: CASCLGASDTQYF. The CDR3 nucleotides are TGTGCCAGCTGCCTTGGTGCCTCAGATACGCAGTATTTT.

The CDR3: CASSQARLAGRNEQFF. The CDR3 region has the DNA TGTGCCAGCAGCCAAGCGCGGCTAGCGGGTAGGAATGAGCAGTTCTTC. The J gene is TRBJ2-1, the V gene TRBV3-1 (or the pseudogene TRBV3-2), with 8 bases matching TRBD2. The V segment lost 1 base and the J segment 7 bases; nucleotides outside the gene matches: 9. The CDR3 sequence is 16 residues long. Looked up from germline, CDR1 is LGHDT and CDR2 is YNNKEL (reference sequence).